One and the same sample provided the 6 T cell receptor beta chains below, sequenced in a study of blood T cell repertoires in COVID-19. Clones were sequenced by immunoSEQ multiplex PCR, and TCRdb holds only the in-frame ones, with some missing. Among roughly 73,000 clones, 89% were seen once, and the ten largest hold approximately 8.9%. Sequences were obtained from peripheral blood. The receptors here all came from a man older than 75 with acute or convalescent COVID-19.

This sequence joins TRBV6-4 and TRBJ1-1, with a weak D call TRBD1 (6 bases). V gave up 7 bases and J gave up 1 base, with 25 bases separating them. The germline CDR1 and CDR2 sequences are MRHNA and SNTAGT. This CDR3 region has 18 residues. DNA of the CDR3: TGTGCCAGCAAAAAAAACGGGGGGCTCCTACTACCGAACACTGAAGCTTTCTTT. It yields the protein CASKKNGGLLLPNTEAFF.

J is TRBJ2-2 and V is TRBV5-6; the D gene is possibly TRBD2 (5 bases). The germline V gene has CDR1 SGHDT and CDR2 YYEEEE. V gave up 5 bases and J gave up 4 bases, with 21 bases separating them. The CDR3 length is 17 residues. The CDR3 bases are TGTGCCAGCAGACTCGAGGTCGAAAACCGGGGCACCGGGGAGCTGTTTTTT. Translation: CASRLEVENRGTGELFF.

CDR3 coding DNA: TGTGCCAGCAGTTTAAGGACCGGGACAGGGTATAGCGGGAGGCCAGGGGATGAGCAGTTCTTC. Translating it yields CASSLRTGTGYSGRPGDEQFF. The chain joins TRBV28 to TRBJ2-1; TRBD2 might be the D (10 bases). The length of the CDR3 is 21 residues. In germline, CDR1 is MDHEN, CDR2 SYDVKM. V lost 2 bases and J 8 bases, leaving 34 bases between the germline ends.

This rearrangement joins TRBV3-1 (or the pseudogene TRBV3-2) to TRBJ2-2; perhaps TRBD2 as D (6 bases). The CDR3 has 15 amino acids. The germline V and J ends were trimmed by 0 bases and 7 bases, with 12 bases remaining between them. The germline V gene encodes CDR1 LGHDT and CDR2 YNNKEL (reference sequence). CDR3 nucleotide sequence: TGTGCCAGCAGCCAAGACCGCGGGGCGGTCGGGGAGCTGTTTTTT. Translating gives CASSQDRGAVGELFF.

V usage is TRBV28 and J usage is TRBJ1-6; D remains ambiguous. Trimming removed 7 bases at V and 14 bases at J, with 12 bases between. There are 11 residues in the CDR3. The V gene's germline CDR1 is MDHEN and CDR2 SYDVKM. In DNA form, the CDR3 reads TGTGCCAGCACCTCTAGTAGTACCCTCCACTTT. Amino acids: CASTSSSTLHF.

The gene calls are TRBV12-5 and TRBJ1-2; 12 bases are a match to TRBD1. Per germline, CDR1 LGHNT and CDR2 FRNRAP. CDR3 length: 20 residues. V shed 3 bases and J 4 bases; nucleotides not matched to a gene: 18. Here the CDR3 reads CASGFPAGTGGEGYGYGYTF. The CDR3 DNA follows: TGTGCTAGTGGTTTCCCAGCCGGGACAGGGGGCGAGGGCTATGGCTATGGCTACACCTTC.